This entry lists 20 T cell receptor beta chains sequenced from one sample in a study of blood T cell repertoires in COVID-19. Sequencing was performed with immunoSEQ multiplex PCR; in TCRdb, only in-frame clones are kept and a portion is missing. The table shows a few hundred thousand clones, with 85% to 90% occurring only once. The sequencing input was PBMCs or T cells enriched from blood (not recorded which). The source of these receptors is a woman between 18 and 29 years old who had recovered from COVID-19.

The chain carries TRBV9 and TRBJ1-6; D may be TRBD1 (6 bases). Between the trimmed V and J ends, which lost 0 bases and 9 bases, there was a span of 13 bases. Germline lookup yields CDR1 SGDLS and CDR2 YYNGEE. CDR3 length equals 15 residues. The CDR3 sequence: CASSVDGTGSSPLHF. CDR3 nucleotides: TGTGCCAGCAGCGTAGATGGAACAGGGAGTTCACCCCTCCACTTT.

The V and J genes are TRBV10-1 and TRBJ2-3; D might be TRBD2 (8 bases). This CDR3 contains 16 residues. The germline CDR1 and CDR2 sequences are WNHNN and SYGVQD (reference sequence). The V end lost 4 bases, the J end lost 5 bases, and 19 bases lay between the germline ends. CDR3 in amino acids: CASSGGTAGALDTQYF. The CDR3 DNA is TGCGCCAGCAGTGGTGGGACAGCGGGAGCATTAGATACGCAGTATTTT.

The chain links TRBV11-1 to TRBJ2-1; D may be TRBD2 (5 bases). The V gene's germline CDR1 is SGHAT and CDR2 FQDESV (reference sequence). The CDR3 covers 15 residues. V was pared by 1 base and J by 6 bases, with 13 bases between. The DNA for the CDR3 is TGTGCCAGCAGCTTAGAGGGTAGCGCGAGCAATGAGCAGTTCTTC. Its protein is CASSLEGSASNEQFF.

This chain uses TRBV7-2 with TRBJ1-1, with unresolved D. The CDR3 spans 15 residues. V shed 1 base and J shed 0 bases, with 9 bases lying between them. CDR1 is SGHTA and CDR2 is FQGNSA in the germline V gene. CDR3 residues: CASSLGGGLNTEAFF. CDR3 coding DNA: TGTGCCAGCAGCTTAGGGGGAGGTTTGAACACTGAAGCTTTCTTT.

This chain uses TRBV10-3 with TRBJ2-7, with 7 bases lining up with TRBD1. The CDR3 runs to 16 residues. Trimming cost V 3 bases and J 5 bases; bases outside gene matches: 13. Germline V lookup: CDR1 ENHRY, CDR2 SYGVKD. The DNA of the CDR3 is TGTGCCATCAGTGAAAGTGTGGGACAGCCGAGGAACGAGCAGTACTTC. It is translated as CAISESVGQPRNEQYF.

A single count supports this clone. The gene calls are TRBV30 and TRBJ2-2, with 7 nucleotides matching TRBD2. Germline V gene data show CDR1 as GTSNPN and CDR2 as SVGIG (reference sequence). V was pared by 1 base and J by 6 bases, with 2 bases of the junction left unmatched. The CDR3 contains 13 residues. CDR3 sequence: CAWSATSAGELFF. DNA for the CDR3: TGTGCCTGGAGTGCTACTAGCGCCGGGGAGCTGTTTTTT.

V and J are TRBV30 and TRBJ1-2; D perhaps matches TRBD1 (6 bases). V lost 0 bases and J 4 bases, leaving 15 bases between the germline ends. The CDR3 totals 15 residues. Germline loops: CDR1 GTSNPN, CDR2 SVGIG (reference sequence). CDR3 amino acids: CAWSVPGGRAYGYTF. The CDR3 DNA reads as TGTGCCTGGAGTGTACCGGGGGGCAGGGCCTATGGCTACACCTTC. Filled out from reference TRBV30 and TRBJ1-2, the complete variable domain reads SQTIHQWPATLVQPVGSPLSLECTVEGTSNPNLYWYRQAAGRGLQLLFYSVGIGQISSEVPQNLSASRPQDRQFILSSKKLLLSDSGFYLCAWSVPGGRAYGYTFGSGTRLTVV.

The chain has TRBV6-1 and TRBJ1-5; the D gene is possibly TRBD1 (6 bases). This CDR3 contains 15 residues. V was shortened by 2 bases and J by 4 bases, with 12 bases between the two germline ends. CDR1 and CDR2 from the germline V gene are MNHNS and SASEGT. Written as DNA, the CDR3 is TGTGCCAGCAGTGAATGGCGGGGGACAAATCAGCCCCAGCATTTT. It translates to CASSEWRGTNQPQHF.

The chain employs TRBV14 and TRBJ2-5; D is undetermined. The CDR3 extends over 12 amino acids. CDR1 is SGHDN and CDR2 is FVKESK in the germline V gene. Trimming took 6 bases from V and 1 from J, leaving 6 bases between them. CDR3 residues: CASSNSQETQYF. The DNA for the CDR3 is TGTGCCAGCAGTAACTCCCAAGAGACCCAGTACTTC.

Note on this clone: Different DNA sequences within this sample yield the same CDR3. The chain joins TRBV27 to TRBJ2-7, with TRBD2 matching over 11 bases. The CDR3 loop spans 15 amino acids. Germline V gene sequence: CDR1 MNHEY, CDR2 SMNVEV (reference sequence). The ends lost 6 bases at V and 1 base at J; junction bases unmatched: 5. CDR3: CASRPGTSGSYEQYF. Here the CDR3 DNA reads TGTGCCAGCAGGCCGGGGACTAGCGGATCCTACGAGCAGTACTTC.

The rearrangement uses TRBV7-9 and TRBJ2-1; 10 nucleotides line up with TRBD1. This CDR3 spans 14 amino acids. Germline CDR1 and CDR2: SEHNR and FQNEAQ (reference sequence). The trim removed 3 bases at V and 9 bases at J, leaving 5 bases unmatched. The CDR3 DNA reads as TGTGCCAGCAGCTTGGGACAGGGGCTTGGTGAGCAGTTCTTC. This encodes CASSLGQGLGEQFF.

The J gene is TRBJ2-7, the V gene TRBV4-1; D might be TRBD2 (5 bases). In germline, CDR1 is MGHRA, CDR2 YSYEKL. The CDR3 spans 14 residues. Trimming pared 3 bases from V and 2 bases from J, leaving 11 bases between. The CDR3 DNA follows: TGCGCCAGCAGCCAGCAGAGCGGAACCTACGAGCAGTACTTC. It specifies CASSQQSGTYEQYF.

This chain links TRBV5-1 with TRBJ2-3; the match to TRBD2 covers 9 bases. This CDR3 is 15 amino acids long. The V segment lost 5 bases and the J segment 11 bases; nucleotides outside the gene matches: 15. CDR1 is SGHRS and CDR2 is YFSETQ in the germline V gene. The CDR3 nucleotides read TGCGCCAGCAGTCCCGAGGGACTAGCATCTTGGGGGCAGTATTTT. It specifies CASSPEGLASWGQYF.

This clone was counted between two and nine times. The rearrangement joins TRBV11-3 to TRBJ1-1; D unresolved. This CDR3 spans 14 amino acids. V was pared by 8 bases and J by 2 bases, with 15 bases between. The germline V gene encodes CDR1 SGHNT and CDR2 YENEEA. The CDR3 nucleotides are TGTGCCAGCGGGCTTGGAGGGAGCAACACTGAAGCTTTCTTT. It encodes CASGLGGSNTEAFF. Variable domain in full (rest from reference TRBV11-3 and TRBJ1-1): EAGVVQSPRYKIIEKKQPVAFWCNPISGHNTLYWYLQNLGQGPELLIRYENEEAVDDSQLPKDRFSAERLKGVDSTLKIQPAELGDSAVYLCASGLGGSNTEAFFGQGTRLTVV.

The chain links TRBV30 to TRBJ1-6; D is undetermined. The V gene lost 0 bases and the J gene lost 0 bases, with 12 bases spanning the gap. The V gene's germline CDR1 is GTSNPN and CDR2 SVGIG (reference sequence). There are 17 residues in the CDR3. Here the CDR3 DNA reads TGTGCCTGGAGTGTACGTAGAGCCCTCTCCTATAATTCACCCCTCCACTTT. Amino acid sequence: CAWSVRRALSYNSPLHF. The entire variable domain, with the rest obtained from reference TRBV30 and TRBJ1-6, is as follows: SQTIHQWPATLVQPVGSPLSLECTVEGTSNPNLYWYRQAAGRGLQLLFYSVGIGQISSEVPQNLSASRPQDRQFILSSKKLLLSDSGFYLCAWSVRRALSYNSPLHFGNGTRLTVT.

This rearrangement joins TRBV4-1 to TRBJ2-3, with D uncertain. In germline, CDR1 is MGHRA, CDR2 YSYEKL. With 5 bases removed from V and 1 base from J, the gap between germline ends came to 10 bases. The CDR3 runs to 14 residues. The DNA for the CDR3 is TGCGCCAGCAGCTTTCGAGTGGGCACAGATACGCAGTATTTT. Translated: CASSFRVGTDTQYF.

The V call is TRBV11-2, the J call TRBJ2-7; 10 bases are a match to TRBD1. CDR1 is SGHAT and CDR2 is FQNNGV in the germline V gene. V lost 1 base to trimming and J lost 5 bases; unmatched junction nucleotides: 11. This CDR3 is built from 17 residues. This CDR3 is CASSLGVPGQGYHEQYF. CDR3 bases: TGTGCCAGCAGCTTAGGAGTTCCGGGACAGGGGTACCACGAGCAGTACTTC. Based on the CDR3 plus reference TRBV11-2 and TRBJ2-7, the full variable domain is EAGVAQSPRYKIIEKRQSVAFWCNPISGHATLYWYQQILGQGPKLLIQFQNNGVVDDSQLPKDRFSAERLKGVDSTLKIQPAKLEDSAVYLCASSLGVPGQGYHEQYFGPGTRLTVT.

This chain links TRBV3-1 (or the pseudogene TRBV3-2) with TRBJ2-7; D may be TRBD2 (6 bases). The CDR3 spans 17 residues. Per germline, CDR1 LGHDT and CDR2 YNNKEL (reference sequence). V lost 3 bases and J 2 bases, leaving 20 bases between the germline ends. For the CDR3, the DNA is TGTGCCAGCAGCCAGCTGAGTTGGGGGGAAAAAACCTACGAGCAGTACTTC. Amino acid sequence: CASSQLSWGEKTYEQYF.

This rearrangement joins TRBV6-5 to TRBJ1-4, with 8 bases lining up with TRBD1. CDR3 length equals 15 residues. The J segment lost 8 bases and the V segment lost 3 bases, leaving 8 bases of the junction unmatched. In germline, CDR1 is MNHEY, CDR2 SVGAGI. This CDR3 reads CASSYQGAREEKLFF. As DNA, the CDR3 is TGTGCCAGCAGTTATCAGGGGGCGCGAGAAGAAAAACTGTTTTTT.

The gene calls are TRBV18 and TRBJ1-1; 7 positions match TRBD1. With V trimmed by 6 bases and J by 7 bases, 8 bases remained unmatched. This CDR3 is built from 13 residues. The germline V gene has CDR1 KGHSH and CDR2 LQKENI. Written as DNA, the CDR3 is TGTGCCAGCTCCCACGACGGGACAGTTGAAGCTTTCTTT. Its protein product is CASSHDGTVEAFF.